This passage covers 23 T cell receptor beta chains from one sample sequenced in a study of somatic mutations in cytotoxic T cells in rheumatoid arthritis. Some clones are missing from TCRdb's copy, which holds only in-frame ones; the method was immunoSEQ multiplex PCR. The sample lists approximately 3,400 clones, approximately 80% seen once, with around 28% in the top ten. Input material: CD8+ T cells sorted from blood. The origin of the receptors is a man between 50 and 59 years old with rheumatoid arthritis.

This rearrangement joins TRBV6-5 to TRBJ2-2; perhaps TRBD1 as D (5 bases). This CDR3 is 13 amino acids long. With 5 bases removed from V and 8 bases from J, the gap between germline ends came to 12 bases. Germline V gene sequence: CDR1 MNHEY, CDR2 SVGAGI. This chain's CDR3 is CASSTTASGELFF. The CDR3 coding sequence is TGTGCCAGCAGTACGACAGCTTCAGGGGAGCTGTTTTTT.

The chain is built from TRBV28 and TRBJ2-7, with D perhaps matching TRBD2 (6 bases). The length of the CDR3 is 14 residues. The germline CDR1 and CDR2 sequences are MDHEN and SYDVKM. V lost 6 bases, J lost 4 bases, and 16 bases lay in between. The CDR3 region has the DNA TGTGCCAGCAGGCCGTGGCGGGGCATTTACGAGCAGTACTTC. Protein sequence: CASRPWRGIYEQYF.

V usage is TRBV6-4 and J usage is TRBJ2-3; TRBD1 aligns across 8 bases. After removal of 6 bases from V and 6 bases from J, the junction contained 8 bases not matched to a gene. This CDR3 has 14 residues. Germline CDR1 is MRHNA and CDR2 is SNTAGT. CDR3 nucleotides: TGTGCCAGCAGGCCGGGACAGGCAGGGGATACGCAGTATTTT. Its translation: CASRPGQAGDTQYF.

Worth noting for this clone: Other DNA sequences in this sample translate to the same CDR3. This sequence joins TRBV29-1 and TRBJ1-1; 10 nucleotides agree with TRBD1. V lost 7 bases, J lost 4 bases, and 0 bases stayed unmatched. The CDR3 sequence is 11 residues long. Germline lookup yields CDR1 SQVTM and CDR2 ANQGSEA. The DNA of the CDR3 is TGCAGCGGGACAGGGGGCACTGAAGCTTTCTTT. Translation gives CSGTGGTEAFF.

This clone has a single count. V gene TRBV10-3 combines with J gene TRBJ2-2, with D possibly TRBD2 on 6 matching bases. The germline CDR1 and CDR2 sequences are ENHRY and SYGVKD. V lost 10 bases and J lost 4, with 19 bases in between. This CDR3 region has 15 residues. DNA for the CDR3: TGTGCCACGGGGGACGGAAAGACCCTCACCGGGGAGCTGTTTTTT. Translation: CATGDGKTLTGELFF.

This chain connects TRBV6-8 to TRBJ1-2; no firm D call. Germline CDR1 is MNHGY and CDR2 is SAAAGT. This CDR3 region has 14 residues. V was cut by 6 bases and J by 4 bases, with 15 bases left in between. In DNA form, the CDR3 reads TGTGCCAGCAGCCTTCCCGGGAGTCCCTATGGCTACACCTTC. Its protein product is CASSLPGSPYGYTF.

The V gene is TRBV4-1, the J gene TRBJ2-7; 10 bases line up with TRBD2. This CDR3 region has 15 residues. Losses at the gene ends were 6 bases for V and 3 bases for J; bases not matched to a gene: 8. CDR1 and CDR2 (germline): MGHRA, YSYEKL. This CDR3 is CASRQVLAGGYEQYF. The CDR3 DNA is TGCGCCAGCAGGCAGGTATTAGCGGGGGGCTACGAGCAGTACTTC.

The chain combines TRBV7-8 with TRBJ1-5; a weak D match, TRBD1 (6 bases). The V end was cut by 5 bases, the J end by 13 bases, with 15 bases between. Germline CDR1 SGHVS, CDR2 FQNEAQ. The CDR3 extends over 12 amino acids. As DNA, the CDR3 is TGTGCCAGCAGCCTAACATTCGACAGGCAGCATTTT. This gives the protein CASSLTFDRQHF.

The chain recombines TRBV5-6 with TRBJ2-7; D perhaps matches TRBD1 (5 bases). Germline CDR1 SGHDT, CDR2 YYEEEE. The CDR3 totals 16 residues. Trimming removed 4 bases at V and 3 bases at J, with 20 bases between. DNA of the CDR3: TGTGCCAGCAGCGGTTGGGGCCAACAAAGTCGCTACGAGCAGTACTTC. Translated: CASSGWGQQSRYEQYF.

The chain is built from TRBV21-1 and TRBJ2-1; the table names TRBD2, a call not compared with the DNA. TRBV21-1 is termed a pseudogene. This CDR3 region has 15 residues. The CDR3 sequence: CASSKGLRPYNEQFF. Here the CDR3 DNA reads TGTGCCAGCAGCAAAGGACTCCGCCCCTACAATGAGCAGTTCTTC.

This chain links TRBV27 with TRBJ1-1; 9 bases agree with TRBD1. Germline-derived CDR1 and CDR2 are MNHEY and SMNVEV (reference sequence). Losses at the gene ends were 5 bases for V and 6 bases for J; bases not matched to a gene: 7. The CDR3 totals 14 residues. CDR3 in DNA: TGTGCCAGCAGTCCGGGACAGGGAGGCTCTGAAGCTTTCTTT. Translating gives CASSPGQGGSEAFF.

V and J are TRBV28 and TRBJ2-5; 8 bases agree with TRBD1. The CDR3 covers 13 residues. Germline loops: CDR1 MDHEN, CDR2 SYDVKM. V shed 6 bases, J shed 3 bases, and the junction held 3 bases outside the gene matches. The CDR3 bases are TGTGCCAGCAGACTACAGGGGGAAGAGACCCAGTACTTC. Translated, it gives CASRLQGEETQYF.

In its sample, this clone was seen once. This chain links TRBV5-6 with TRBJ1-1; D might be TRBD1 (5 bases). Per germline, CDR1 SGHDT and CDR2 YYEEEE. V lost 0 bases, J lost 11 bases, and 17 bases lay in between. The CDR3 spans 14 residues. DNA of the CDR3: TGTGCCAGCAGCTTGGAGGGACCCTGGGAGGAGGCTTTCTTT. Residues: CASSLEGPWEEAFF.

This chain uses TRBV7-9 with TRBJ1-1; D may be TRBD1 (5 bases). Trimming removed 2 bases at V and 8 bases at J, with 15 bases between. The CDR3 has 14 amino acids. In germline, CDR1 is SEHNR, CDR2 FQNEAQ (reference sequence). This chain's CDR3 is CASSLPVGGREAFF. The CDR3 nucleotides read TGTGCCAGCAGCTTACCGGTCGGGGGGAGGGAAGCTTTCTTT.

This chain uses TRBV10-3 with TRBJ1-2; no clear D gene. This CDR3 comprises 13 residues. CDR1 ENHRY and CDR2 SYGVKD come from the germline V gene. Trimming stripped 2 bases from V and 4 bases from J, with 8 bases between. CDR3: CAISEEELYGYTF. The DNA of the CDR3 is TGTGCCATCAGTGAGGAAGAGCTCTATGGCTACACCTTC.

This clone was counted between two and nine times. This chain connects TRBV12-1 to TRBJ1-4; TRBD1, the table's D call, lacks a check against the DNA. TRBV12-1 is deemed a pseudogene. The CDR3 has 14 amino acids. CDR3 in DNA: TGTGCCAGCAGCTTTGGGACAGGGGGCGAAAAACTGTTTTTT. Its protein product is CASSFGTGGEKLFF.

The V and J genes are TRBV10-3 and TRBJ2-1, with 11 nucleotides matching TRBD2. From germline, CDR1 is ENHRY and CDR2 SYGVKD. The CDR3 is 14 amino acids. V lost 6 bases and J lost 4; bases outside the gene matches: 2. This chain's CDR3 is CAISGTSGYNEQFF. The CDR3 DNA is TGTGCCATCAGCGGGACTAGCGGATACAATGAGCAGTTCTTC.

The chain couples TRBV4-1 to TRBJ2-3; maybe TRBD2 (6 bases). Looked up from germline, CDR1 is MGHRA and CDR2 is YSYEKL. V was shortened by 0 bases and J by 2 bases, with 12 bases between the two germline ends. CDR3 size: 16 residues. The CDR3 nucleotides read TGCGCCAGCAGCCAAGACGCGGGGCTATCCACAGATACGCAGTATTTT. It yields the protein CASSQDAGLSTDTQYF.

The rearrangement uses TRBV11-2 and TRBJ2-2; 7 nucleotides align to TRBD1. CDR3 length: 18 amino acids. Germline values: CDR1 SGHAT, CDR2 FQNNGV. Trimming at V came to 5 bases and at J to 5 bases, leaving 17 bases not matched to a gene. The CDR3 is CASSRNRGAGQKTGELFF. The CDR3 coding sequence is TGTGCCAGCAGCCGTAACAGGGGCGCTGGCCAGAAGACCGGGGAGCTGTTTTTT.

The V gene is TRBV7-8, the J gene TRBJ2-4; 15 nucleotides match TRBD2. The V gene's germline CDR1 is SGHVS and CDR2 FQNEAQ. The CDR3 totals 18 residues. V trimming: 5 bases; J trimming: 0 bases; junction bases outside the gene matches: 5. This CDR3 is CASSPRTSGGGAKNIQYF. The CDR3 region has the DNA TGTGCCAGCAGCCCCCGGACTAGCGGGGGGGGAGCCAAAAACATTCAGTACTTC.

J is TRBJ2-7 and V is TRBV28; 10 positions agree with TRBD1. The CDR3 has 16 residues. The trim removed 5 bases at V and 2 bases at J, leaving 9 bases unmatched. Looked up from germline, CDR1 is MDHEN and CDR2 is SYDVKM. The CDR3 region has the DNA TGTGCCAGCAGTATGAGGGGACAGGGGTTGCCCTACGAGCAGTACTTC. Translating gives CASSMRGQGLPYEQYF.

The rearrangement links TRBV7-2 to TRBJ2-5; TRBD1 aligns across 7 bases. Germline trimming cut 5 bases from V and 4 bases from J; bases unmatched to any gene: 10. This CDR3 is 15 amino acids long. Per the germline V gene, CDR1 is SGHTA and CDR2 is FQGNSA. The CDR3, as DNA: TGTGCCAGCAGCATATTACGACAGGGCCCAGAGACCCAGTACTTC. Its protein product is CASSILRQGPETQYF.

This chain uses TRBV6-5 with TRBJ2-7; no reliable D call. The CDR3 length is 12 residues. With 6 bases removed from V and 4 bases from J, the gap between germline ends came to 10 bases. Germline V gives CDR1 MNHEY, CDR2 SVGAGI. In DNA, the CDR3 is TGTGCCAGCAGCGCTACGAATTACGAGCAGTACTTC. This encodes CASSATNYEQYF.